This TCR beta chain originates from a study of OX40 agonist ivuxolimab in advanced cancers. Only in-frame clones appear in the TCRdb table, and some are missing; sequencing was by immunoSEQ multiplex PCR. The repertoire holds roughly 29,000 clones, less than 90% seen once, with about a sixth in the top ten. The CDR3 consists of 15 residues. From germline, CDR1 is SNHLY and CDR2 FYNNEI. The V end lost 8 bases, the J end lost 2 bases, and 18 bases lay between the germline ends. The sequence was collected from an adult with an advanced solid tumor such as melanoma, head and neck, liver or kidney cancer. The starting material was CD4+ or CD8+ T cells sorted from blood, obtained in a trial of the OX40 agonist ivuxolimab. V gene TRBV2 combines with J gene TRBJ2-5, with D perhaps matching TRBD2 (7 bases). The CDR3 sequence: CASGGLAELQETQYF. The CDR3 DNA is TGTGCCAGCGGGGGGCTAGCGGAACTGCAAGAGACCCAGTACTTC.